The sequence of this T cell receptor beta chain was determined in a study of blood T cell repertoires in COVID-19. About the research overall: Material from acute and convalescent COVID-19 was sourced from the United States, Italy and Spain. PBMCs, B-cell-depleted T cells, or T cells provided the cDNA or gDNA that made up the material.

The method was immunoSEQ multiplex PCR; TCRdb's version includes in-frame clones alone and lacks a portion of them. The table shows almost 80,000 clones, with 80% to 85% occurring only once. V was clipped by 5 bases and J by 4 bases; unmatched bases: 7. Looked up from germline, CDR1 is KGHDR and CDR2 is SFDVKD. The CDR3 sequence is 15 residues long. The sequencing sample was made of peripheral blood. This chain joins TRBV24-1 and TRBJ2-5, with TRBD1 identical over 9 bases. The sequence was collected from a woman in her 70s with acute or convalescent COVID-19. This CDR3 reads CATSVITGGGETQYF. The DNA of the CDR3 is TGTGCCACCAGTGTCATAACAGGGGGCGGAGAGACCCAGTACTTC.